Listed below are T cell receptor beta chains from one sample, sequenced in a study of cytomegalovirus exposure and HLA in healthy donors. Sequencing was performed with immunoSEQ multiplex PCR; in TCRdb, only in-frame clones are kept and a portion is missing. The sample lists more than 95,000 clones; nearly 80% were seen once. Sequences were obtained from PBMCs. All receptors derive from a woman in her thirties or forties in good health and CMV-seronegative. CDR3s include the opening cysteine and the closing phenylalanine or tryptophan. Each record gives: V gene, clone size, D gene, J gene, CDR3 DNA, CDR3 protein. A D gene is named only where the DNA matches it firmly. Expanded clones are given a class, and other clones once, few, many or no size at all.

>TRBV28|.|TRBD2|TRBJ2-1
TGTGCCAGCAGTCCGCTGAGGGGGACTAGCGACTACAATGAGCAGTTCTTC
CASSPLRGTSDYNEQFF
>TRBV29-1|.|.|TRBJ2-1
TGCAGCGTTGAAGACTGGCAGTCTCCTGGCAATGAGCAGTTCTTC
CSVEDWQSPGNEQFF
>TRBV7-9|.|TRBD1|TRBJ2-7
TGTGCCAGCAGCCGGGGACAGGGGCGACACGAGCAGTACTTC
CASSRGQGRHEQYF
>TRBV5-4|.|TRBD2|TRBJ2-1
TGTGCCAGCAGTTCGGGGGGGGATTACAATGAGCAGTTCTTC
CASSSGGDYNEQFF
>TRBV27|.|TRBD1|TRBJ2-3
TGTGCCAGCTGTTCATTACGACAGGGGCTCACAGATACGCAGTATTTT
CASCSLRQGLTDTQYF
>TRBV18|few|.|TRBJ1-2
TGTGCCAGCTCACCCTCCCAGGGTTTTGGTGGCTACACCTTC
CASSPSQGFGGYTF
>TRBV6-5|.|TRBD2|TRBJ2-5
TGTGCCAGCAGCCCCCCGGGGGGGCGAGAGACCCAGTACTTC
CASSPPGGRETQYF
>TRBV28|.|TRBD1|TRBJ2-2
TGTGCCAGCAACGATTGGGACAGGGGAGTTCCTCACACCGGGGAGCTGTTTTTT
CASNDWDRGVPHTGELFF
>TRBV10-2|few|TRBD1|TRBJ1-6
TGCGCCAGCATGGCACCTGGGACAGGTTCGGGGAATTCACCCCTCCACTTT
CASMAPGTGSGNSPLHF
>TRBV5-1|.|.|TRBJ1-4
TGCGCCAGCAGCTTGGTCGGGGTAGGGGAAAAACTGTTTTTT
CASSLVGVGEKLFF
>TRBV7-2|few|.|TRBJ1-1
TGTGCCAGCAGTTCTACAGGGAACACTGAAGCTTTCTTT
CASSSTGNTEAFF
>TRBV9|.|.|TRBJ2-7
TGTGCCAGCAGCCCAGGGGCCCCCATCTACGAGCAGTACTTC
CASSPGAPIYEQYF
>TRBV5-5|.|.|TRBJ1-5
TGTGCCAGCAGCTTGGGGGGGCTTGGGTTTCAGCCCCAGCATTTT
CASSLGGLGFQPQHF
>TRBV6-5|.|.|TRBJ1-4
TGTGCCAGCAGTTATTCAGGGTCAACTAATGAAAAACTGTTTTTT
CASSYSGSTNEKLFF
>TRBV2|.|.|TRBJ2-5
TGTGCCAGCAAGACCGATGGCCCGGGGACCCAGTACTTC
CASKTDGPGTQYF
>TRBV19|.|TRBD1|TRBJ2-5
TGTGCCAGTAGTCCCGGGACAGGGCGAAGAGAGACCCAGTACTTC
CASSPGTGRRETQYF
>TRBV27|.|.|TRBJ2-1
TGTGCCAGCAGTGCGAACTTGGGACAAAACAATGAGCAGTTCTTC
CASSANLGQNNEQFF
>TRBV28|.|TRBD2|TRBJ2-3
TGTGCCAGCAGATCCGGGACTAACACAGATACGCAGTATTTT
CASRSGTNTDTQYF
>TRBV2|.|.|TRBJ1-5
TGTGCCAGCAGTATAGGGACAAGCAATCAGCCCCAGCATTTT
CASSIGTSNQPQHF
>TRBV6-5|.|.|TRBJ1-3
TGTGCCAGCAGCCCGGATGGGGGGTCTGGAAACACCATATATTTT
CASSPDGGSGNTIYF
>TRBV7-6|few|.|TRBJ2-1
TGTGCCAGCAGCTTAAGTTCGATGGCGGGGAATGAGCAGTTCTTC
CASSLSSMAGNEQFF
>TRBV7-9|.|TRBD1|TRBJ2-7
TGTGCCAGCAGCCGGCGCCGGGACAGCTCCTACGAGCAGTACTTC
CASSRRRDSSYEQYF
>TRBV2|.|TRBD2|TRBJ2-1
TGTGCCAGCAGGGGCGACGGGGGGGGTCAGCAGTTCTTC
CASRGDGGGQQFF
>TRBV6-1|.|TRBD1|TRBJ2-7
TGTGCCGGCAGCAATTCCGGGACAGGCTCCTACGAGCAGTACTTC
CAGSNSGTGSYEQYF
>TRBV28|.|.|TRBJ2-1
TGTGCCAGCAGTTCCAACCCCGGGACTGATGAGCAGTTCTTC
CASSSNPGTDEQFF
>TRBV7-8|.|.|TRBJ1-1
TGTGCCAGCAGCAAGGAGGGCATGGGCACTGAAGCTTTCTTT
CASSKEGMGTEAFF
>TRBV15|.|.|TRBJ2-7
TGTGCCACCAGCAGAACCACCCTAACCTACGAGCAGTACTTC
CATSRTTLTYEQYF
>TRBV2|.|TRBD1|TRBJ1-1
TGTGCCAGCAGTCTAACAGGGGGCCCTGAAGCTTTCTTT
CASSLTGGPEAFF
>TRBV5-5|.|TRBD1|TRBJ1-1
TGTGCCAGCCCCTGGGGACAGGGGGCTTTCAGAGCTTTCTTT
CASPWGQGAFRAFF
>TRBV7-2|.|.|TRBJ2-5
TGTGCCAGCAGCTTCTCTCTACGGGAGACCCAGTACTTC
CASSFSLRETQYF
>TRBV7-3|.|TRBD2|TRBJ2-1
TGTGCCAGCAGCCGAAGCGGGAGTAGGGATGAGCAGTTCTTC
CASSRSGSRDEQFF
>TRBV7-2|.|.|TRBJ1-1
TGTGCCAGCAGCATTACAGGGAACACTGAAGTTTTCTTT
CASSITGNTEVFF
>TRBV9|few|TRBD2|TRBJ2-2
TGTGCCAGCAGCGCGGGACTACTTAGGGGCGCGAACACCGGGGAGCTGTTTTTT
CASSAGLLRGANTGELFF
>TRBV7-2|.|.|TRBJ2-3
TGTGCCAGCAGCCCCTACACAGATACGCAGTATTTT
CASSPYTDTQYF
>TRBV4-2|.|.|TRBJ2-1
TGTGCCAGCAGCCCTCTTGAGGGCAGCTCCTACAATGAGCAGTTCTTC
CASSPLEGSSYNEQFF